This entry concerns a single TCR beta chain. These data belong to a study of blood T cell repertoires in COVID-19. About the research overall: Sites in the United States, Italy and Spain provided acute and convalescent COVID-19 samples. The analysed material was cDNA or gDNA that came from T cells, B-cell-depleted T cells, or PBMCs.

Sequencing used immunoSEQ multiplex PCR; TCRdb keeps in-frame clones, though not all of them. The table records some 110,000 clones, 85% to 90% of them present only once. The V and J ends lost 4 bases and 4 bases respectively, with 15 bases between them. The germline V gene encodes CDR1 KGHDR and CDR2 SFDVKD. The CDR3 is 15 amino acids. This receptor was identified in a man aged 50-60 years with acute or convalescent COVID-19. Specimen: peripheral blood. The J gene is TRBJ1-1, the V gene TRBV24-1; weak D call: TRBD1 (5 bases). CDR3 residues: CATSDPNVGGTEAFF. CDR3 in DNA: TGTGCCACCAGTGACCCCAATGTGGGGGGCACTGAAGCTTTCTTT.